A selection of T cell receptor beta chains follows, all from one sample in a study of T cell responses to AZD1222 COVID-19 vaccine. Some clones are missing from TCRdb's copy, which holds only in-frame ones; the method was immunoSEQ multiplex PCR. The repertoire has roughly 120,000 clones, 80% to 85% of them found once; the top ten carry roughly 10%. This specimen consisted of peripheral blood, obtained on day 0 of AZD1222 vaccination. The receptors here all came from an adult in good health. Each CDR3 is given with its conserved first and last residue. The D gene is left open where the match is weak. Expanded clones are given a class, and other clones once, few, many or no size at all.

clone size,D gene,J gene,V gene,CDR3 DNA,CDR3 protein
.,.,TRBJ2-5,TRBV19,TGTGCCAGTAGTACCACCGGGACCTCAGGGGAGACCCAGTACTTC,CASSTTGTSGETQYF
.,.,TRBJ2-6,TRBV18,TGTGCCAGCTCACCCACTAACTCTGGGGCCAACGTCCTGACTTTC,CASSPTNSGANVLTF
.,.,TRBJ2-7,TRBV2,TGTGCCAGCAGTTCTCCCCGGTACGAGCAGTACTTC,CASSSPRYEQYF
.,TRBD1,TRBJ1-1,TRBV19,TGTGCCAGTAGTTTGCAGACAGGGCTAAGCACTGAAGCTTTCTTT,CASSLQTGLSTEAFF
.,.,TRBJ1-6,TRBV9,TGTGCCAGCAGCCCCGACGAGGGGTCACCCCTCCACTTT,CASSPDEGSPLHF
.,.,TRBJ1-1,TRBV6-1,TGTGCCAGCAGTGAAGTTCCTCTGGGGCTTACTGAAGCTTTCTTT,CASSEVPLGLTEAFF
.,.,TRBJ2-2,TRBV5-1,TGCGCCAGCAGCTTGGAGGGTGGTCCCGGGGAGCTGTTTTTT,CASSLEGGPGELFF
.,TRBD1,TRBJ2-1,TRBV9,TGTGCCAGCAGCGTAGGACAGGGATCCTACAATGAGCAGTTCTTC,CASSVGQGSYNEQFF
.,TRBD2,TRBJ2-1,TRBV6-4,TGTGCCAGCAGTGACTCTAGCGGGGGGGCCAATGAGCAGTTCTTC,CASSDSSGGANEQFF
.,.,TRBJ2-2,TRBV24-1,TGTGCCACAGGGAGAGGGCAAGGCACCGGGGAGCTGTTTTTT,CATGRGQGTGELFF
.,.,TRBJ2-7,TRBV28,TGTGCCAGCAGGATCGGGCCTTACTACGAGCAGTACTTC,CASRIGPYYEQYF
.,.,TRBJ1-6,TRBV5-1,TGCGCCAGCAGCTTGGGGACCAATTCACCCCTCCACTTT,CASSLGTNSPLHF
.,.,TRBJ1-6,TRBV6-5,TGTGCCAGCAGGGCAGGGGCGAATTCACCCCTCCACTTT,CASRAGANSPLHF
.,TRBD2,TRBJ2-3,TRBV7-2,TGTGCCAGCAGCTTAAATCGCCTAGCGGGAGATACGCAGTATTTT,CASSLNRLAGDTQYF
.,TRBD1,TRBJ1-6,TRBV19,TGTGCCAGTAGTGTCACAGGGGAGCGCCTCCACTTT,CASSVTGERLHF
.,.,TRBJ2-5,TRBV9,TGTGCCAGCAGCTGGTCGGGGTTAACCCAAGAGACCCAGTACTTC,CASSWSGLTQETQYF
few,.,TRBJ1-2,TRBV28,TGTGCCAGCAGTTCACAGCGCTATGGCTACACCTTC,CASSSQRYGYTF
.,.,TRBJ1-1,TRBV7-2,TGTGCCAGCAGCTTCGGACTGATGAACACTGAAGCTTTCTTT,CASSFGLMNTEAFF
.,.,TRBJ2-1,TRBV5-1,TGCGCCAGCAGCTTGGAACGGTACAATGAGCAGTTCTTC,CASSLERYNEQFF
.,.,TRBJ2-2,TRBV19,TGTGCCAGTTCCGGGGGTCAGACCGGGGAGCTGTTTTTT,CASSGGQTGELFF
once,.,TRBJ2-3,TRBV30,TGTGCCTGGAGTCTTCTGCTAGGGGGGGCATCAGATACGCAGTATTTT,CAWSLLLGGASDTQYF
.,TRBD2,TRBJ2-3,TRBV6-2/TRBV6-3,TGTGCCAGCAGTTACGGTTCGGGAGGACCCTTCACAGATACGCAGTATTTT,CASSYGSGGPFTDTQYF
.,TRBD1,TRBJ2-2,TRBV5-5,TGTGCCACACCTCAAACAGGGGACCTAAACACCGGGGAGCTGTTTTTT,CATPQTGDLNTGELFF
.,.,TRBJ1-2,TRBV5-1,TGCGCCAGCAGCTGGGGACGAGTAGCGGATGGCTACACCTTC,CASSWGRVADGYTF
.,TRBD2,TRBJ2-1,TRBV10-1,TGCGCCAGCACCATAGGCAGGACTAGCGAGGTATACAATGAGCAGTTCTTC,CASTIGRTSEVYNEQFF
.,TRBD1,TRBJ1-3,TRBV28,TGTGCCAGCAGGATCGGACAGGGGTTTGGAAACACCATATATTTT,CASRIGQGFGNTIYF
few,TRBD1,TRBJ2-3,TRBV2,TGTGCCAGCAGATCAGCTTTTACAGGGGGCAGAGTAACAGATACGCAGTATTTT,CASRSAFTGGRVTDTQYF
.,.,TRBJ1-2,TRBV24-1,TGTGCCACCAGTGCCGCCCAGGGAGCGGGGGCTAACTATGGCTACACCTTC,CATSAAQGAGANYGYTF
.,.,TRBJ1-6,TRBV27,TGTGCCAGCAGTTTAAAGCCCGGGGGGAATTCACCCCTCCACTTT,CASSLKPGGNSPLHF
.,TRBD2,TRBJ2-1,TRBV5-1,TGCGCCAGCAGCTTGGCGCGGAGCGGGGGGCTCAATGAGCAGTTCTTC,CASSLARSGGLNEQFF
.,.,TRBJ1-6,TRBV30,TGTGCCTGGAGTGTGGGCAGGAAAAAATCACCCCTCCACTTT,CAWSVGRKKSPLHF
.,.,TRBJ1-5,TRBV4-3,TGCGCCAGCAGCCAAGATGAACAGTACGACCCTGCTAAGGTCTGGCATTTT,CASSQDEQYDPAKVWHF
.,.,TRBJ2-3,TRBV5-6,TGTGCCAGCAGCTTAGCACTAGGGGATACGCAGTATTTT,CASSLALGDTQYF
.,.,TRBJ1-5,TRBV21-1,TGTGCCCTTAGGGACCCCCAGCATTTT,CALRDPQHF
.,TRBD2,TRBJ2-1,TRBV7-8,TGTGCCAGCAGCCGGATACCGACTAGCGGGGGAAATGAGCAGTTCTTC,CASSRIPTSGGNEQFF
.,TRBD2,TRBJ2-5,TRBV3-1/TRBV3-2,TGTGCCAGCAGCCAATGGGTGACCTCGGGAGGTCGGGAGACCCAGTACTTC,CASSQWVTSGGRETQYF
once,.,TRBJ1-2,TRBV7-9,TGTGCCAGCACCCCGACCGGGAGCGGCGGCGGCTACACCTTC,CASTPTGSGGGYTF
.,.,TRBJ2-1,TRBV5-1,TGCGCCAGCAGACCGGGAGAAAGCTACAATGAGCAGTTCTTC,CASRPGESYNEQFF
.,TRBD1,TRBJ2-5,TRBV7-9,TGTGCCAGCAGCTGGGGACAGAGGGAGACCCAGTACTTC,CASSWGQRETQYF
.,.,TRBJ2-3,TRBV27,TGTGCCAGCAGTTCAAGTCGGGGGAAAGATACGCAGTATTTT,CASSSSRGKDTQYF
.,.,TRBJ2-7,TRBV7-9,TGTGCCAGCAGCTCGGGACCCTACGAGCAGTACTTC,CASSSGPYEQYF
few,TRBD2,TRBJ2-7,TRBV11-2,TGTGCCAGCAGCTCGCGGACTAGCGGGGGCTACGAGCAGTACTTC,CASSSRTSGGYEQYF
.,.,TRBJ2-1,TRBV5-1,TGCGCCAGCAGCTTGGCCGTCGATCACCTCTACAATGAGCAGTTCTTC,CASSLAVDHLYNEQFF
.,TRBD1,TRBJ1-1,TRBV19,TGTGCCAGTAGTCTCATGGGGACAGGGGGAACTGAAGCTTTCTTT,CASSLMGTGGTEAFF
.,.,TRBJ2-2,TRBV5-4,TGTGCCAGCAGCTTGGCCGGGGTTAACACCGGGGAGCTGTTTTTT,CASSLAGVNTGELFF
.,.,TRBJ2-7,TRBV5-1,TGCGCCAGCAGCGTGCAGGGGCAGGGCTATTCCGAGCAGTACTTC,CASSVQGQGYSEQYF
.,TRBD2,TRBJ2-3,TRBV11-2,TGTGCCAGCAGCCGACTAGCAGGAGATACGCAGTATTTT,CASSRLAGDTQYF
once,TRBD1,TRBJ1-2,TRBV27,TGTGCCAGCAGTCTGACAGGGGGGTTTGGCTACACCTTC,CASSLTGGFGYTF
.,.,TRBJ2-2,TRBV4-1,TGCGCCAGCACCGAGAGAGGACCTTGGGACATGAACACCGGGGAGCTGTTTTTT,CASTERGPWDMNTGELFF
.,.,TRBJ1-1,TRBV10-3,TGTGCCATCAGTGAATTGGGGAACACTGAAGCTTTCTTT,CAISELGNTEAFF
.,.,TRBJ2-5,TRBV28,TGTGCCAGCCTAAGGGGAGGTCGGGAGACCCAGTACTTC,CASLRGGRETQYF
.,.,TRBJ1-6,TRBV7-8,TGTGCCAGCAGCCGGGAAAACTCACCCCTCCACTTT,CASSRENSPLHF
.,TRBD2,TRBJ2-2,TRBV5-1,TGCGCCAGCACCCCGACTAGCGGGAGAGTCGGGGAGCTGTTTTTT,CASTPTSGRVGELFF
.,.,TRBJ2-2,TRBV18,TGTGCCAGCTCACCATTAGTAGGTCGCGGCACCGGGGAGCTGTTTTTT,CASSPLVGRGTGELFF
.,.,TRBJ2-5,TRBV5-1,TGCGCCAGCAGCTTGGCGGGAGCCACCCAAGAGACCCAGTACTTC,CASSLAGATQETQYF
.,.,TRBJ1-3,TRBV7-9,TGTGCCAGCAGCTTACAACAGGGAGGGTCTGGAAACACCATATATTTT,CASSLQQGGSGNTIYF